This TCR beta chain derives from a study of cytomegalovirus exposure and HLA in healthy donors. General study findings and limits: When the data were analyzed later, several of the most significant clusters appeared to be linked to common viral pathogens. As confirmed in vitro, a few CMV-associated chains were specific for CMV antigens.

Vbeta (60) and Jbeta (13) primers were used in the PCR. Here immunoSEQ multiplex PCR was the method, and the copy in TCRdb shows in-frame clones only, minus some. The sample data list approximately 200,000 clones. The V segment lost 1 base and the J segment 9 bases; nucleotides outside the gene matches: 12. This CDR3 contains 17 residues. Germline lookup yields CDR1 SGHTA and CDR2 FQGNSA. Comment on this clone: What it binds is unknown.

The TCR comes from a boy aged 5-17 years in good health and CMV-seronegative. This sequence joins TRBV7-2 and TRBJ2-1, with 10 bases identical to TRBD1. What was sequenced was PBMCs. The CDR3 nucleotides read TGTGCCAGCAGCTTAGTGGCGGACAGGGGGATTAAGGGTGAGCAGTTCTTC. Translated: CASSLVADRGIKGEQFF.